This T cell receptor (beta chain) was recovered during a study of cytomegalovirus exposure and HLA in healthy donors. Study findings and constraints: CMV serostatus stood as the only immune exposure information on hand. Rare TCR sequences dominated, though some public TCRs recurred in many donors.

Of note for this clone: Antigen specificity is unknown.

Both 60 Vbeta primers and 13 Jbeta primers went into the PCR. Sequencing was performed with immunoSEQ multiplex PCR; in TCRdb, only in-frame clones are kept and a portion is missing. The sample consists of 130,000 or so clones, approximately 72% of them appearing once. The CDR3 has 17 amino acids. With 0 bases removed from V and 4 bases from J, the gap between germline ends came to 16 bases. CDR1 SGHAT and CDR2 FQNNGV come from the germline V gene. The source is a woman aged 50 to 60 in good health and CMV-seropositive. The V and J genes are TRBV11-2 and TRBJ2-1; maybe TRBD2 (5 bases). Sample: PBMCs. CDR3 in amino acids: CASSLDHMGAGYNEQFF. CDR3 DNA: TGTGCCAGCAGCTTAGATCATATGGGAGCTGGATACAATGAGCAGTTCTTC.